The 7 T cell receptor beta chains listed next were all sequenced from one sample in a study of T cells in localized non-small cell lung cancer. Repertoires were generated with immunoSEQ multiplex PCR, while TCRdb's copy carries only in-frame clones and drops some. The sample has tens of thousands of clones, just over 90% seen once. This specimen was peripheral blood, taken before any cancer treatment. The receptors come from a female donor aged 60 or older with stage I lung adenocarcinoma.

A remark on this clone: Other DNA sequences within the sample encode an identical CDR3. The rearrangement joins TRBV27 to TRBJ1-5; tentatively, D is TRBD1 (5 bases). CDR3 length: 15 amino acids. Germline V gene data show CDR1 as MNHEY and CDR2 as SMNVEV (reference sequence). Trimming removed 4 bases at V and 6 bases at J, with 16 bases between. CDR3 DNA sequence: TGTGCCAGCAGTTCAACAGGAGGTAGAGCTCAGCCCCAGCATTTT. Amino acid sequence: CASSSTGGRAQPQHF.

The CDR3 reads CASSSVLWTGFDSPLHF. For the CDR3, the DNA is TGTGCCAGCAGCTCAGTCCTATGGACCGGGTTTGATTCACCCCTCCACTTT. This chain joins TRBV11-2 and TRBJ1-6, with D unresolved. The CDR3 consists of 17 residues. Germline assignment: CDR1 SGHAT and CDR2 FQNNGV. V gave up 4 bases and J gave up 8 bases, with 21 bases separating them.

This chain links TRBV5-1 with TRBJ1-1; tentatively, D is TRBD1 (5 bases). CDR1 and CDR2 from the germline V gene are SGHRS and YFSETQ. This CDR3 is 14 amino acids long. Trimming shortened V by 5 bases and J by 2 bases, and 13 bases separated the two germline ends. CDR3 DNA sequence: TGCGCCAGCAGAGAGACAGTAGTCAACACTGAAGCTTTCTTT. Encoded protein: CASRETVVNTEAFF. The full variable domain, in which reference TRBV5-1 and TRBJ1-1 provide the parts outside the CDR3, is KAGVTQTPRYLIKTRGQQVTLSCSPISGHRSVSWYQQTPGQGLQFLFEYFSETQRNKGNFPGRFSGRQFSNSRSEMNVSTLELGDSALYLCASRETVVNTEAFFGQGTRLTVV.

This chain joins TRBV6-5 and TRBJ2-7; 10 bases match TRBD1. The CDR3 is made up of 13 amino acids. Germline CDR1 and CDR2: MNHEY and SVGAGI. The trim removed 6 bases at V and 8 bases at J, leaving 7 bases unmatched. CDR3: CASRASTGGKQYF. As DNA, the CDR3 is TGTGCCAGCAGAGCTTCGACAGGGGGCAAGCAGTACTTC.

The chain uses TRBV28 and TRBJ1-1; 7 nucleotides agree with TRBD1. The length of the CDR3 is 13 residues. In germline, CDR1 is MDHEN, CDR2 SYDVKM. With 7 bases clipped from V and 4 bases from J, the junction kept 6 bases outside the gene matches. CDR3 loop: CASNRQGVTEAFF. CDR3 in DNA: TGTGCCAGCAACCGACAGGGAGTCACTGAAGCTTTCTTT.

The chain has TRBV7-9 and TRBJ1-5, with D unresolved. V lost 1 base to trimming and J lost 2 bases, with 6 bases between them. CDR1 and CDR2 (germline): SEHNR, FQNEAQ (reference sequence). The CDR3 is 14 amino acids. The CDR3 region has the DNA TGTGCCAGCAGCTTAGAAGGGCGCAATCAGCCCCAGCATTTT. Residues: CASSLEGRNQPQHF.

The V and J genes are TRBV6-5 and TRBJ1-2, with unresolved D. V shed 0 bases and J shed 8 bases, with 13 bases lying between them. Germline CDR1 and CDR2: MNHEY and SVGAGI. The CDR3 extends over 14 amino acids. CDR3 bases: TGTGCCAGCAGTTACTCGAAAGGGTTGGTCGGCTACACCTTC. Translating gives CASSYSKGLVGYTF.